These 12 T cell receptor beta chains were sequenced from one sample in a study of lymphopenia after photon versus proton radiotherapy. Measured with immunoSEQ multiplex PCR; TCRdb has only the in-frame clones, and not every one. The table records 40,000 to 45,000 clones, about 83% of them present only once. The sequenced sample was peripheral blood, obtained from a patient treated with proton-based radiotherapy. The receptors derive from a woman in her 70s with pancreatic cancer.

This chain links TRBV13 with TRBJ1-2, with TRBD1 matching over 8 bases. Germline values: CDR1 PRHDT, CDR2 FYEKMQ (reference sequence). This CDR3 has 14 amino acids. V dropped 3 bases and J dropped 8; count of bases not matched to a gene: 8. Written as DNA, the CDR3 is TGTGCCAGCAGCTTCGGACAGGGTATGAGGGGCTACACCTTC. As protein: CASSFGQGMRGYTF.

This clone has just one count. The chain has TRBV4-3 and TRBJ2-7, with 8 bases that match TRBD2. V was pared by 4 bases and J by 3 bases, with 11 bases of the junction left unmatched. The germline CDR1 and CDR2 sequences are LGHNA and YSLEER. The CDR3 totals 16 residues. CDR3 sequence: CASSRESGTRVYEQYF. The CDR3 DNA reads TGCGCCAGCAGCCGAGAATCCGGGACTAGGGTCTACGAGCAGTACTTC.

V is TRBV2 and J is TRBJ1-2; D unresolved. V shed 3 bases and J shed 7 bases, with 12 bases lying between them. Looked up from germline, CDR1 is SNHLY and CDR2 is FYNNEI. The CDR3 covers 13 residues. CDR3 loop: CASSEWGIGGYTF. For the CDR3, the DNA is TGTGCCAGCAGTGAGTGGGGAATAGGTGGCTACACCTTC.

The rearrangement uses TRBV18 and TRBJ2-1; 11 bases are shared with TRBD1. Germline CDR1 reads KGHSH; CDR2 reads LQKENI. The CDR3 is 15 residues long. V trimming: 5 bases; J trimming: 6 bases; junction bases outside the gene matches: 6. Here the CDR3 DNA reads TGTGCCAGCTCAACAGGGACAGGGGGAAGCAATGAGCAGTTCTTC. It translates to CASSTGTGGSNEQFF.

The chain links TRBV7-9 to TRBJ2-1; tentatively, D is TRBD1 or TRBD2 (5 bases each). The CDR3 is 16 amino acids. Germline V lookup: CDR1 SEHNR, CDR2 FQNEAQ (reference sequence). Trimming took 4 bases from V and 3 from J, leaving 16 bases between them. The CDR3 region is CASSSDGTIVYNEQFF. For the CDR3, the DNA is TGTGCCAGCAGCTCTGACGGGACCATCGTCTACAATGAGCAGTTCTTC.

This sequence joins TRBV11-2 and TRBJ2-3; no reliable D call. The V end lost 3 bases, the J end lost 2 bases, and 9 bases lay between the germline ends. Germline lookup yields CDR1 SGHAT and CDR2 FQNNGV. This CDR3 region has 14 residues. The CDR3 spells CASSFPAPTDTQYF. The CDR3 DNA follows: TGTGCCAGCAGCTTCCCCGCGCCCACAGATACGCAGTATTTT.

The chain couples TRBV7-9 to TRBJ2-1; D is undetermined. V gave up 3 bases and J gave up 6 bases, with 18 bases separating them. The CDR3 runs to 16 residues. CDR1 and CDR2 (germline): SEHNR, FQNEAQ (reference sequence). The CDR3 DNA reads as TGTGCCAGCAGCTTGATACGGTCGGCCATTTTCAATGAGCAGTTCTTC. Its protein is CASSLIRSAIFNEQFF.

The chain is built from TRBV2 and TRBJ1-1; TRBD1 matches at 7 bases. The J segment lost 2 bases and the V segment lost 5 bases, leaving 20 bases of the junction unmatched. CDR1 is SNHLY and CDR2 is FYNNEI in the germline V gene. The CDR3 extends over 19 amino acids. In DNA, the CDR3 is TGTGCCAGCAGTAGAAATATTCCAGGGGGACAACGGGCTAACACTGAAGCTTTCTTT. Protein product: CASSRNIPGGQRANTEAFF.

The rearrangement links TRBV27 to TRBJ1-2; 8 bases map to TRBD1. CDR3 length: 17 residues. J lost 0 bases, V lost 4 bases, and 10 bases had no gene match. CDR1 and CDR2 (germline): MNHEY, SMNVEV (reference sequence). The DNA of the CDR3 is TGTGCCAGCAGTTCGATTCCGGGACAGGTGGCTAACTATGGCTACACCTTC. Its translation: CASSSIPGQVANYGYTF.

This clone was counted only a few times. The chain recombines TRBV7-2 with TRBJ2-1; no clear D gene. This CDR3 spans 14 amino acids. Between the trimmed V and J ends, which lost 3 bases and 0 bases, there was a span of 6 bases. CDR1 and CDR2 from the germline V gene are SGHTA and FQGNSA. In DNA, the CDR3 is TGTGCCAGCAGCTTTGATAGCTCCTACAATGAGCAGTTCTTC. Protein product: CASSFDSSYNEQFF.

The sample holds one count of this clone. CDR3 in DNA: TGTGCCTGGAATTCGGGAAACGAAGCTTTCTTT. This translates into CAWNSGNEAFF. This chain joins TRBV30 and TRBJ1-1; D ambiguous. CDR1 is GTSNPN and CDR2 is SVGIG in the germline V gene (reference sequence). V lost 4 bases and J lost 8, with 11 bases in between. The CDR3 is made up of 11 amino acids.

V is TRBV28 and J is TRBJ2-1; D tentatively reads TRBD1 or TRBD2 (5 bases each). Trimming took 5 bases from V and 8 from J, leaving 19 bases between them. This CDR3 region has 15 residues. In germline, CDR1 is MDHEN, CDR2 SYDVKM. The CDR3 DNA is TGTGCCAGCAGTCCACCGACTACGGGGACGGATGAGCAGTTCTTC. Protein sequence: CASSPPTTGTDEQFF.